The rows below give T cell receptor beta chains drawn from one sample of a study of blood T cell repertoires in COVID-19. Using immunoSEQ multiplex PCR, the repertoire was profiled, and TCRdb retains in-frame clones only, with some absent. In the table there are 200,000 to 300,000 clones, around nine tenths of which are singletons. Specimen: PBMCs or T cells enriched from blood (not recorded which). Receptors originate from a woman in her late teens or twenties who had recovered from COVID-19. Both conserved end residues are part of each CDR3. D genes are given only for firm matches. Size is omitted from some rows. Given values are once, few, many or a class for expanded clones.

d_call	clone_size	v_call	j_call	cdr3_aa	cdr3_nt
-	-	TRBV2	TRBJ1-2	CASSEAAGNDYGYTF	TGTGCCAGCAGTGAAGCGGCGGGGAATGACTATGGCTACACCTTC
-	many	TRBV2	TRBJ1-1	CASSPDSFWSMNTEAFF	TGTGCCAGCAGCCCGGACTCTTTTTGGAGTATGAACACTGAAGCTTTCTTT
TRBD1	-	TRBV7-3	TRBJ2-2	CASSPRDRGTGELFF	TGTGCCAGCAGCCCTCGGGACAGGGGAACCGGGGAGCTGTTTTTT
TRBD2	-	TRBV27	TRBJ2-7	CASSLSGGTEQYF	TGTGCCAGCAGTTTATCGGGAGGGACCGAGCAGTACTTC
-	-	TRBV9	TRBJ1-5	CASSTTVNQPQHF	TGTGCCAGCAGCACGACAGTCAATCAGCCCCAGCATTTT
-	-	TRBV6-6	TRBJ2-7	CASSPRSGLRVNEQYF	TGTGCCAGCAGCCCCCGGAGCGGTCTGCGAGTTAACGAGCAGTACTTC
-	few	TRBV30	TRBJ2-7	CAWSGEGFSYEQYF	TGTGCCTGGAGTGGCGAGGGTTTTTCCTACGAGCAGTACTTC
-	-	TRBV9	TRBJ2-1	CASSVGDTYNEQFF	TGTGCCAGCAGCGTAGGGGACACGTACAATGAGCAGTTCTTC
-	-	TRBV6-5	TRBJ2-5	CAGALNGETQYF	TGTGCCGGGGCTTTGAATGGAGAGACCCAGTACTTC
TRBD1	-	TRBV19	TRBJ1-5	CASSTPSRGLFGDSNQPQHF	TGTGCCAGTAGTACCCCCTCCAGGGGGCTTTTCGGGGATAGCAATCAGCCCCAGCATTTT
TRBD2	-	TRBV7-7	TRBJ2-2	CASSYNSGGTGELFF	TGTGCCAGCAGCTACAACAGCGGGGGAACCGGGGAGCTGTTTTTT
-	-	TRBV5-4	TRBJ2-7	CASSQKTGTYEQYF	TGTGCCAGCAGCCAAAAGACAGGAACCTACGAGCAGTACTTC
TRBD1	-	TRBV29-1	TRBJ2-7	CSAETTGAEQYF	TGCAGCGCCGAAACAACAGGGGCCGAGCAGTACTTC
-	-	TRBV7-8	TRBJ1-1	CASSLQSLNTEAFF	TGTGCCAGCAGCTTACAGTCCCTGAACACTGAAGCTTTCTTT
-	once	TRBV4-1	TRBJ1-5	CASSPRVSNQPQHF	TGCGCCAGCAGCCCCAGGGTTAGCAATCAGCCCCAGCATTTT
-	-	TRBV6-1	TRBJ2-5	CASSEKVYGAQETQYF	TGTGCCAGCAGTGAAAAGGTTTATGGGGCGCAAGAGACCCAGTACTTC
-	once	TRBV15	TRBJ1-4	CATSREDSFDEKLFF	TGTGCCACCAGCAGGGAAGACAGTTTTGACGAAAAACTGTTTTTT
TRBD1	-	TRBV10-3	TRBJ1-4	CAISPGTGVEKLFF	TGTGCCATCAGCCCCGGGACAGGGGTTGAAAAACTGTTTTTT
-	-	TRBV25-1	TRBJ1-1	CASSAREAGTEAFF	TGTGCCAGCAGTGCGCGGGAAGCCGGCACTGAAGCTTTCTTT
-	-	TRBV7-2	TRBJ1-1	CASSLGPENTEAFF	TGTGCCAGCAGCTTAGGCCCAGAGAACACTGAAGCTTTCTTT
-	-	TRBV5-8	TRBJ2-7	CASSFTYEQYF	TGTGCCAGCAGCTTTACCTACGAGCAGTACTTC
-	few	TRBV1	TRBJ2-7	CTSSQAESPRESPLCTVREQYF	TGCACCAGCAGCCAAGCCGAATCCCCGAGGGAGTCCCCTCTTTGCACTGTACGCGAGCAGTACTTC
-	-	TRBV5-1	TRBJ2-1	CASSYELAGFDNEQFF	TGCGCCAGCAGCTACGAACTGGCGGGATTCGACAATGAGCAGTTCTTC
-	-	TRBV18	TRBJ1-3	CASSPIQNSGNTIYF	TGTGCCAGCTCACCAATACAGAACTCTGGAAACACCATATATTTT
TRBD2	-	TRBV7-8	TRBJ2-3	CASSPRLAAHNTDTQYF	TGTGCCAGCAGCCCGAGGCTAGCGGCACACAACACAGATACGCAGTATTTT
TRBD1	-	TRBV28	TRBJ2-3	CASSLTGDGDTQYF	TGTGCCAGCAGTTTGACAGGGGATGGGGATACGCAGTATTTT
-	-	TRBV18	TRBJ1-1	CASSKTTGMNTEAFF	TGTGCCAGCTCAAAGACAACAGGAATGAACACTGAAGCTTTCTTT